Below, 7 T cell receptor beta chains from the same sample are listed, as sequenced in a study of blood T cell repertoires in COVID-19. Some clones are missing from TCRdb's copy, which holds only in-frame ones; the method was immunoSEQ multiplex PCR. The data contain 400,000 to 550,000 clones, nearly 90% of them singletons. Sample: PBMCs or T cells enriched from blood (not recorded which). These receptors all come from a woman between 18 and 30 years old with acute COVID-19.

This chain joins TRBV6-5 and TRBJ1-1; the D gene is possibly TRBD1 (6 bases). Germline CDR1 reads MNHEY; CDR2 reads SVGAGI. V was shortened by 3 bases and J by 0 bases, with 14 bases between the two germline ends. The CDR3 contains 16 residues. CDR3 DNA: TGTGCCAGCAGTTATACCCCGGGACAACTGAACACTGAAGCTTTCTTT. It codes for CASSYTPGQLNTEAFF.

V is TRBV27 and J is TRBJ1-5; 9 positions agree with TRBD1. Germline trimming cut 2 bases from V and 2 bases from J; bases unmatched to any gene: 7. The CDR3 loop spans 17 amino acids. Germline V CDR1 and CDR2: MNHEY, SMNVEV (reference sequence). The CDR3: CASSLGQGSVRNQPQHF. The CDR3 DNA sequence: TGTGCCAGCAGTTTAGGACAGGGGTCGGTTCGCAATCAGCCCCAGCATTTT.

The CDR3 DNA reads TGCGCCAGCAGCCAAGAGAATAGCGGGAGGTCCCGCCGAAAGGATTACGAGCAGTACTTC. As protein: CASSQENSGRSRRKDYEQYF. The V gene is TRBV4-1, the J gene TRBJ2-7; 10 bases line up with TRBD2. CDR3 size: 20 residues. CDR1 is MGHRA and CDR2 is YSYEKL in the germline V gene. The ends lost 0 bases at V and 4 bases at J; junction bases unmatched: 18.

The CDR3 nucleotides read TGTGCCAGCAGTGAACGGGGGGCTGGTTATGGCTACACCTTC. Amino acid sequence: CASSERGAGYGYTF. The genes are TRBV25-1 and TRBJ1-2, with D maybe TRBD1 (6 bases). Trimming stripped 2 bases from V and 5 bases from J, with 12 bases between. Germline V CDR1 and CDR2: MGHDK, SYGVNS. This CDR3 comprises 14 residues.

The chain joins TRBV11-2 to TRBJ2-5; 10 nucleotides align to TRBD2. This CDR3 has 16 residues. Germline CDR1 and CDR2: SGHAT and FQNNGV. The V segment lost 1 base and the J segment 0 bases; nucleotides outside the gene matches: 2. The CDR3 reads CASSLVLAGDQETQYF. CDR3 sequence (DNA): TGTGCCAGCAGCTTAGTTCTAGCGGGAGACCAAGAGACCCAGTACTTC.

This clone was seen more than once but under ten times. This specimen includes other DNA sequences encoding the same CDR3. This sequence joins TRBV2 and TRBJ1-6; no clear D gene. The germline V gene encodes CDR1 SNHLY and CDR2 FYNNEI. With 4 bases removed from V and 6 bases from J, the gap between germline ends came to 7 bases. The CDR3 runs to 13 residues. CDR3 sequence (DNA): TGTGCCAGCAGTGTTCAGGTTAATTCACCCCTCCACTTT. This translates into CASSVQVNSPLHF.

The gene calls are TRBV6-5 and TRBJ2-7; D not resolved. Germline CDR1 MNHEY, CDR2 SVGAGI. CDR3 length: 15 residues. V lost 5 bases, J lost 3 bases, and 17 bases lay in between. The CDR3 region has the DNA TGTGCCAGCAGTCCCCCTTCGTCGGGTAGCTACGAGCAGTACTTC. It translates to CASSPPSSGSYEQYF.